These 12 T cell receptor beta chains were all obtained from the same sample, sequenced in a study of response to subunit inactivated influenza vaccine (dated by TCRdb to between 2017 and 2018). The library came from RT-PCR. Data came from an Illumina HiSeq 2500. TCRdb reworked the public reads: Q25 trimming with fastp, MiXCR clone assembly, productive beta chains retained. Rows matching on CDR3 protein sequence are summarized as one entry with the most common DNA and genes. In this sample the table shows about 780,000 distinct CDR3 sequences, about a fifth of which occur a single time. The ten largest clones represent approximately 10% of the sample. Here the sequenced sample was PBMCs from blood, taken approximately 5 days after vaccination. These receptors were taken from a man in his forties or fifties who received an inactivated influenza vaccine. Donor details come from another sample of the same person, matched by shared clones.

Only a few counts were recorded for this clonotype. The chain joins TRBV3-1 to TRBJ1-1; no reliable D call. From germline, CDR1 is LGHDT and CDR2 YNNKEL (reference sequence). The CDR3 is 14 residues long. Trimming took 2 bases from V and 1 from J, leaving 8 bases between them. The CDR3: CASSQSLRNTEAFF. The CDR3 DNA reads as TGTGCCAGCAGCCAATCGTTGAGGAACACTGAAGCTTTCTTT. The entire variable domain, with the rest obtained from reference TRBV3-1 and TRBJ1-1, is as follows: DTAVSQTPKYLVTQMGNDKSIKCEQNLGHDTMYWYKQDSKKFLKIMFSYNNKELIINETVPNRFSPKSPDKAHLNLHINSLELGDSAVYFCASSQSLRNTEAFFGQGTRLTVV.

This clonotype was detected ten times or more. The chain couples TRBV29-1 to TRBJ2-2; possibly TRBD1 or TRBD2 for D (5 bases each). Germline V lookup: CDR1 SQVTM, CDR2 ANQGSEA. This CDR3 contains 15 residues. Trimming removed 6 bases at V and 5 bases at J, with 19 bases between. In DNA, the CDR3 is TGCAGCGTCCCCCGCGAGGGGAGTCGGACCGGGGAGCTGTTTTTT. Its protein is CSVPREGSRTGELFF.

This clonotype has just a few counts. The chain recombines TRBV24-1 with TRBJ2-3; the D is unclear. V lost 6 bases, J lost 0 bases, and 12 bases lay in between. CDR3 length: 15 amino acids. Germline CDR1 KGHDR, CDR2 SFDVKD. CDR3: CATSRSQLSTDTQYF. The CDR3 DNA is TGTGCCACCAGTCGCTCTCAGCTCAGCACAGATACGCAGTATTTT.

V usage is TRBV10-2 and J usage is TRBJ2-3; 8 bases map to TRBD2. The CDR3 covers 17 residues. Germline values: CDR1 WSHSY, CDR2 SAAADI. V lost 8 bases and J lost 4; bases outside the gene matches: 17. The CDR3 region is CASSSGGPRLSSDTQYF. For the CDR3, the DNA is TGCGCCAGCTCTTCGGGGGGGCCTCGTTTGTCGTCAGATACGCAGTATTTT.

The chain employs TRBV29-1 and TRBJ2-5; D is ambiguous. The CDR3 contains 10 residues. V lost 0 bases, J lost 9 bases, and 5 bases lay in between. From germline, CDR1 is SQVTM and CDR2 ANQGSEA. The CDR3 nucleotides are TGCAGCGTTGAAGATAGTTCCCAGTACTTC. This gives the protein CSVEDSSQYF. Using reference TRBV29-1 and TRBJ2-5 for the parts outside the CDR3, the full variable domain is SAVISQKPSRDICQRGTSLTIQCQVDSQVTMMFWYRQQPGQSLTLIATANQGSEATYESGFVIDKFPISRPNLTFSTLTVSNMSPEDSSIYLCSVEDSSQYFGPGTRLLVL.

V usage is TRBV5-1 and J usage is TRBJ2-3; 9 bases align to TRBD2. Germline CDR1 reads SGHRS; CDR2 reads YFSETQ. Unmatched junction bases numbered 2, after V lost 0 bases and J lost 6 bases. This CDR3 comprises 14 residues. This CDR3 is CASSLGSGRDTQYF. CDR3 in DNA: TGCGCCAGCAGCTTGGGGAGCGGGAGGGATACGCAGTATTTT.

This clonotype was detected only a few times. A much larger clone lies one base from this, so it may be a read error. The chain has TRBV6-2 or TRBV6-3 and TRBJ2-7; D remains unclear. This CDR3 comprises 11 residues. Germline assignment: CDR1 MNHEY and CDR2 SVGEGT. Trimming removed 2 bases at V and 4 bases at J, with 3 bases between. The CDR3 loop is CASSYEYEQYF. In DNA, the CDR3 is TGTGCCAGCAGTTACGAGTACGAGCAGTACTTC.

This clonotype was counted a few times. The rearrangement links TRBV12-3 or TRBV12-4 to TRBJ1-1, with 7 bases that match TRBD1. Losses at the gene ends were 8 bases for V and 3 bases for J; bases not matched to a gene: 6. The CDR3 has 13 residues. This CDR3 reads CASGAGGHTEAFF. In DNA form, the CDR3 reads TGTGCCAGCGGCGCAGGGGGACACACTGAAGCTTTCTTT.

This clonotype was seen many times. The chain carries TRBV20-1 and TRBJ2-7, with D perhaps TRBD1 (6 bases). Per germline, CDR1 DFQATT and CDR2 SNEGSKA (reference sequence). The CDR3 is 13 amino acids. The V end lost 3 bases, the J end lost 3 bases, and 12 bases lay between the germline ends. The CDR3 bases are TGCAGTGCTAGGTCTCAGGGGCTCTACGAGCAGTACTTC. Amino acids: CSARSQGLYEQYF.

Only a few counts were recorded for this clonotype. The rearrangement uses TRBV5-6 and TRBJ2-1; D not certain. V was cut by 0 bases and J by 9 bases, with 7 bases left in between. The CDR3 covers 12 residues. CDR1 SGHDT and CDR2 YYEEEE come from the germline V gene. CDR3 loop: CASSLGLAEQFF. In DNA, the CDR3 is TGTGCCAGCAGCTTGGGGCTCGCTGAGCAGTTCTTC.

This clonotype has just a few counts. This chain joins TRBV20-1 and TRBJ2-1; D is tentatively TRBD1 or TRBD2 (5 bases each). CDR1 is DFQATT, CDR2 SNEGSKA, per germline (reference sequence). The CDR3 has 15 amino acids. The V end was cut by 5 bases, the J end by 4 bases, with 18 bases between. The CDR3 loop is CSAADRLKPYNEQFF. CDR3 DNA sequence: TGCAGTGCTGCCGACAGACTAAAACCTTACAATGAGCAGTTCTTC.

This clonotype has just a few counts. The chain employs TRBV5-1 and TRBJ2-1; D is undetermined. Germline V CDR1 and CDR2: SGHRS, YFSETQ. This CDR3 comprises 15 residues. V lost 0 bases, J lost 3 bases, and 10 bases lay in between. In DNA, the CDR3 is TGCGCCAGCAGCTTGGCGGAAGGTCGCTACAATGAGCAGTTCTTC. Translation: CASSLAEGRYNEQFF.